Listed below are T cell receptor beta chains from one sample, sequenced in a study of cytomegalovirus exposure and HLA in healthy donors. The protocol was immunoSEQ multiplex PCR, while the TCRdb copy is restricted to in-frame clones and leaves out a portion. The data hold some 200,000 clones, with about 89% observed a single time. Sample: PBMCs. Receptors were obtained from a woman between 18 and 30 years old in good health and CMV-seronegative. Each CDR3 is given with its conserved first and last residue. Fields, in order: CDR3 DNA, CDR3 protein, V gene, clone size, J gene, D gene. A D gene is named only where the DNA matches it firmly. The size of a clone is reported for some rows only, either as once, few or many, or as a class for expanded clones.

cdr3_nt: TGTGCCAGTAGCGGATATAGCGGGGCTAGCACAGATACGCAGTATTTT
cdr3_aa: CASSGYSGASTDTQYF
v_call: TRBV19
clone_size: -
j_call: TRBJ2-3
d_call: TRBD2

cdr3_nt: TGTGCCAGCAGCCCAAGCCCTGGGACAGGGATTGGGTATGGCTACACCTTC
cdr3_aa: CASSPSPGTGIGYGYTF
v_call: TRBV11-2
clone_size: -
j_call: TRBJ1-2
d_call: TRBD1

cdr3_nt: TGCGCCAGCAGCCTCCTTAACCGGGCGGGAGAGCAGTACTTC
cdr3_aa: CASSLLNRAGEQYF
v_call: TRBV4-3
clone_size: -
j_call: TRBJ2-5
d_call: TRBD2

cdr3_nt: TGTGCCAGCAGTTACTCGGGGGGTCGTCCCTACGAGCAGTACTTC
cdr3_aa: CASSYSGGRPYEQYF
v_call: TRBV6-5
clone_size: -
j_call: TRBJ2-7
d_call: -

cdr3_nt: TGCAGCGTTGTCCGGTGGAACAGGGGGCTATCTGGCTACACCTTC
cdr3_aa: CSVVRWNRGLSGYTF
v_call: TRBV29-1
clone_size: -
j_call: TRBJ1-2
d_call: TRBD1

cdr3_nt: TGTGCCAGCAGCCCTCTGGGACTTATTAGCACAGATACGCAGTATTTT
cdr3_aa: CASSPLGLISTDTQYF
v_call: TRBV7-9
clone_size: -
j_call: TRBJ2-3
d_call: -

cdr3_nt: TGTGCCAGCAGTCAGAGCGGAAACACCGGGGAGCTGTTTTTT
cdr3_aa: CASSQSGNTGELFF
v_call: TRBV27
clone_size: -
j_call: TRBJ2-2
d_call: -

cdr3_nt: TGTGCCAGCAGCTTTGCTAGGCTAGCCTACGAGCAGTACTTC
cdr3_aa: CASSFARLAYEQYF
v_call: TRBV12-1
clone_size: -
j_call: TRBJ2-7
d_call: -

cdr3_nt: TGTGCCAGCAGCCAAACGGGGGTTGGGGATGGCTACACCTTC
cdr3_aa: CASSQTGVGDGYTF
v_call: TRBV7-2
clone_size: -
j_call: TRBJ1-2
d_call: -

cdr3_nt: TGCAGCGTTTTAGGACAGGGGGAGACCCAGTACTTC
cdr3_aa: CSVLGQGETQYF
v_call: TRBV29-1
clone_size: -
j_call: TRBJ2-5
d_call: TRBD1

cdr3_nt: TGTGCCAGCAGCCAAGATCGGCTAGAATACGAGCAGTACTTC
cdr3_aa: CASSQDRLEYEQYF
v_call: TRBV4-2
clone_size: -
j_call: TRBJ2-7
d_call: -

cdr3_nt: TGCGCCAGCAGCCCTAGCACAGATACGCAGTATTTT
cdr3_aa: CASSPSTDTQYF
v_call: TRBV10-1
clone_size: -
j_call: TRBJ2-3
d_call: -

cdr3_nt: TGTGCCTGGAACACTAAAAGGCTAGCGGGAAATGAGCAGTTCTTC
cdr3_aa: CAWNTKRLAGNEQFF
v_call: TRBV30
clone_size: -
j_call: TRBJ2-1
d_call: TRBD2

cdr3_nt: TGTGCCAGCAGTGAGGACAGGGTCTACAATGAGCAGTTCTTC
cdr3_aa: CASSEDRVYNEQFF
v_call: TRBV27
clone_size: -
j_call: TRBJ2-1
d_call: TRBD1

cdr3_nt: TGTGCCAGCAGCGTAAGGGCTAGCGGGACCCGCGTGGATACGCAGTATTTT
cdr3_aa: CASSVRASGTRVDTQYF
v_call: TRBV9
clone_size: once
j_call: TRBJ2-3
d_call: TRBD2

cdr3_nt: TGTGCCAGTATTCCACCGGGTCGTCGGAGTGGCTACACCTTC
cdr3_aa: CASIPPGRRSGYTF
v_call: TRBV19
clone_size: -
j_call: TRBJ1-2
d_call: -

cdr3_nt: TGTGCCAGCAGTTTACCCGGGATAATGACACCTTACAATGAGCAGTTCTTC
cdr3_aa: CASSLPGIMTPYNEQFF
v_call: TRBV27
clone_size: -
j_call: TRBJ2-1
d_call: -

cdr3_nt: TGTGCCAGCAGATCACGACATATCAATGAGCAGTTCTTC
cdr3_aa: CASRSRHINEQFF
v_call: TRBV6-1
clone_size: -
j_call: TRBJ2-1
d_call: -

cdr3_nt: TGTGCCAGCAGCTCTCCACCACTAACGGGAGGGTCCTCAGATACGCAGTATTTT
cdr3_aa: CASSSPPLTGGSSDTQYF
v_call: TRBV5-4
clone_size: -
j_call: TRBJ2-3
d_call: TRBD2

cdr3_nt: TGTGCCAGCAGCTTAGACAGGGGGGACACCATATATTTT
cdr3_aa: CASSLDRGDTIYF
v_call: TRBV7-3
clone_size: -
j_call: TRBJ1-3
d_call: TRBD1

cdr3_nt: TGTGCCAGCAGTGAGGAGACTCTTAGCTCCTACGAGCAGTACTTC
cdr3_aa: CASSEETLSSYEQYF
v_call: TRBV2
clone_size: once
j_call: TRBJ2-7
d_call: -

cdr3_nt: TGTGCCAGCAGTGCAAGCACGTACACTGAAGCTTTCTTT
cdr3_aa: CASSASTYTEAFF
v_call: TRBV2
clone_size: -
j_call: TRBJ1-1
d_call: -

cdr3_nt: TGCGCCAGCAGACAGACAGTAAAAGAGACCCAGTACTTC
cdr3_aa: CASRQTVKETQYF
v_call: TRBV5-1
clone_size: once
j_call: TRBJ2-5
d_call: -

cdr3_nt: TGTGCCAGCAGCCAGGGACTAGCGGGCTCCTACGAGCAGTACTTC
cdr3_aa: CASSQGLAGSYEQYF
v_call: TRBV11-3
clone_size: -
j_call: TRBJ2-7
d_call: TRBD2

cdr3_nt: TGCAGCGTTGAAGGGGGCTTTTCGCGCGGCTATGGCTACACCTTC
cdr3_aa: CSVEGGFSRGYGYTF
v_call: TRBV29-1
clone_size: few
j_call: TRBJ1-2
d_call: -

cdr3_nt: TGTGCCAGCAGTTACTCAGGAGGGGCTAATGAGCAGTTCTTC
cdr3_aa: CASSYSGGANEQFF
v_call: TRBV6-5
clone_size: -
j_call: TRBJ2-1
d_call: -

cdr3_nt: TGTGCCAGCAGCTATCTGGGGATCATAGCGGGGACGCAAGAGACCCAGTACTTC
cdr3_aa: CASSYLGIIAGTQETQYF
v_call: TRBV7-9
clone_size: -
j_call: TRBJ2-5
d_call: TRBD2

cdr3_nt: TGTGCCAGCAGTGCAGGCCCCTACGAGCAGTACTTC
cdr3_aa: CASSAGPYEQYF
v_call: TRBV6-5
clone_size: -
j_call: TRBJ2-7
d_call: -

cdr3_nt: TGTGCCATCAGTGCCGAGACTAGCGGGAGGGCCTACGAGCAGTACTTC
cdr3_aa: CAISAETSGRAYEQYF
v_call: TRBV10-3
clone_size: -
j_call: TRBJ2-7
d_call: TRBD2

cdr3_nt: TGTGCCAGCAGTGTCGGGGTGAGGGAGCAGTACTTC
cdr3_aa: CASSVGVREQYF
v_call: TRBV2
clone_size: -
j_call: TRBJ2-7
d_call: -

cdr3_nt: TGTGCCAGTATTTTCAGGGGAGGCTACACCTTC
cdr3_aa: CASIFRGGYTF
v_call: TRBV19
clone_size: -
j_call: TRBJ1-2
d_call: -

cdr3_nt: TGTGCCAGCAGCTTGGCCCCGGGACAGGACACCGGGGAGCTGTTTTTT
cdr3_aa: CASSLAPGQDTGELFF
v_call: TRBV5-4
clone_size: -
j_call: TRBJ2-2
d_call: TRBD1

cdr3_nt: TGTGCCAGCAGCTTATCCTTGACTAGCTTCAATGAGCAGTTCTTC
cdr3_aa: CASSLSLTSFNEQFF
v_call: TRBV7-7
clone_size: -
j_call: TRBJ2-1
d_call: TRBD2

cdr3_nt: TGTGCCAGCAGTCTACAGGGCCCGGGAGATACGCAGTATTTT
cdr3_aa: CASSLQGPGDTQYF
v_call: TRBV2
clone_size: -
j_call: TRBJ2-3
d_call: -

cdr3_nt: TGTGCCAGCAGCTTCTCGGGGTACGAGCAGTACTTC
cdr3_aa: CASSFSGYEQYF
v_call: TRBV7-6
clone_size: once
j_call: TRBJ2-7
d_call: -

cdr3_nt: TGTGCCAGCCCCCAAGGTCAGGGGGATTGGGAGACCCAGTACTTC
cdr3_aa: CASPQGQGDWETQYF
v_call: TRBV21-1
clone_size: -
j_call: TRBJ2-5
d_call: -

cdr3_nt: TGTGCCAGCAGTTCAGGGATGAACTCACCCCTCCACTTT
cdr3_aa: CASSSGMNSPLHF
v_call: TRBV6-1
clone_size: -
j_call: TRBJ1-6
d_call: -

cdr3_nt: TGTGCCAGCAGCTCCCAACAGGGGCCGAGAGAGACCCAGTACTTC
cdr3_aa: CASSSQQGPRETQYF
v_call: TRBV11-2
clone_size: few
j_call: TRBJ2-5
d_call: TRBD1

cdr3_nt: TGTGCCAGCAGTTTTGGCGGTAGCAATCAGCCCCAGCATTTT
cdr3_aa: CASSFGGSNQPQHF
v_call: TRBV28
clone_size: -
j_call: TRBJ1-5
d_call: -

cdr3_nt: TGCGCCAGCAGCCAACGTCTAGCGGGGGGGCCCGGCGGGGAGCTGTTTTTT
cdr3_aa: CASSQRLAGGPGGELFF
v_call: TRBV4-1
clone_size: -
j_call: TRBJ2-2
d_call: TRBD2

cdr3_nt: TGTGCCAGCAGCTTGTTTGGGGACAGGGGATATGGCTACACCTTC
cdr3_aa: CASSLFGDRGYGYTF
v_call: TRBV5-6
clone_size: -
j_call: TRBJ1-2
d_call: TRBD1

cdr3_nt: TGTGCCAGCAGTTACTCCGGACAGGGGGCTAACTATGGCTACACCTTC
cdr3_aa: CASSYSGQGANYGYTF
v_call: TRBV6-5
clone_size: -
j_call: TRBJ1-2
d_call: TRBD1

cdr3_nt: TGTGCCAGCAGTCTCAGGGGGGCTAGCACAGATACGCAGTATTTT
cdr3_aa: CASSLRGASTDTQYF
v_call: TRBV6-6
clone_size: -
j_call: TRBJ2-3
d_call: -

cdr3_nt: TGTGCCAGCAGCCTTGGACAGGGGCTTTCTATTGGCTACACCTTC
cdr3_aa: CASSLGQGLSIGYTF
v_call: TRBV4-2
clone_size: once
j_call: TRBJ1-2
d_call: TRBD1

cdr3_nt: TGTGCCAGCAGCTTAGATTTTTCGGGGAACACTGAAGCTTTCTTT
cdr3_aa: CASSLDFSGNTEAFF
v_call: TRBV7-2
clone_size: -
j_call: TRBJ1-1
d_call: -

cdr3_nt: TGCGCCAGCGGCCCTTCGGGGGGCAGGGAGACCCAGTACTTC
cdr3_aa: CASGPSGGRETQYF
v_call: TRBV5-1
clone_size: -
j_call: TRBJ2-5
d_call: -

cdr3_nt: TGCGCCAGCAGCCGGACTAGCGGGGGGGCCCATGAGCAGTTCTTC
cdr3_aa: CASSRTSGGAHEQFF
v_call: TRBV4-3
clone_size: once
j_call: TRBJ2-1
d_call: TRBD2

cdr3_nt: TGTGCCAGCAGCTTTAGTGGCGGGCATAGGGTCACCGGGGAGCTGTTTTTT
cdr3_aa: CASSFSGGHRVTGELFF
v_call: TRBV5-8
clone_size: -
j_call: TRBJ2-2
d_call: -

cdr3_nt: TGTGCCAGCAGCGTAGATCGGAACACCGGGGAGCTGTTTTTT
cdr3_aa: CASSVDRNTGELFF
v_call: TRBV9
clone_size: -
j_call: TRBJ2-2
d_call: -

cdr3_nt: TGTGCCAGCAGCCTCAGGGGAAAAGACGGTGAGCAGTTCTTC
cdr3_aa: CASSLRGKDGEQFF
v_call: TRBV5-5
clone_size: -
j_call: TRBJ2-1
d_call: -

cdr3_nt: TGTGCCATCAGTGAGATCGGGGGAAACTATGGCTACACCTTC
cdr3_aa: CAISEIGGNYGYTF
v_call: TRBV10-3
clone_size: few
j_call: TRBJ1-2
d_call: -